The clone carrying this T cell receptor beta chain occurred once. The antigen is unknown. Trimming took 0 bases from V and 4 from J; bases not matched to a gene: 4. CDR3 size: 15 residues. CDR1 is MNHEY, CDR2 SVGAGI, per germline. Measured with immunoSEQ multiplex PCR; TCRdb has only the in-frame clones, and not every one. The sample comprises under 110,000 clones, 87% of which are singletons, and 16% rests with the top ten. The entry originates in a study of T cell responses to AZD1222 COVID-19 vaccine. The study, taken as a whole, reports: Clonal diversity may have been underestimated in mostly white British donors.

Sequenced material: peripheral blood, taken on day 0 of AZD1222 vaccination. This TCR came from an adult in good health. The chain is built from TRBV6-5 and TRBJ1-2, with 8 positions matching TRBD1. CDR3 amino acids: CASSYSGTGPYGYTF. DNA for the CDR3: TGTGCCAGCAGTTACTCGGGGACAGGTCCCTATGGCTACACCTTC.